A single sample gave rise to the 30 T cell receptor beta chains below, sequenced in a study of blood T cell repertoires in COVID-19. Assay used: immunoSEQ multiplex PCR; TCRdb lists only in-frame clones, some missing. The top ten hold roughly 2.2% of the sample, which has approximately 140,000 clones, roughly 90% seen once. The sequencing sample was made of peripheral blood. Source of these receptors: a man between 70 and 80 years old with active COVID-19.

V usage is TRBV7-2 and J usage is TRBJ2-7; D call uncertain. In germline, CDR1 is SGHTA, CDR2 FQGNSA. V dropped 1 base and J dropped 5 bases, with 18 bases sitting between them. The CDR3 consists of 16 residues. The CDR3 DNA reads TGTGCCAGCAGCTTAGTAGGTCTAGTCGACGGTGACGAGCAGTACTTC. Protein: CASSLVGLVDGDEQYF.

The rearrangement links TRBV7-3 to TRBJ2-3, with 8 bases aligning to TRBD2. V dropped 5 bases and J dropped 2; count of bases not matched to a gene: 9. The CDR3 runs 16 residues. Germline V gives CDR1 SGHTA, CDR2 FQGTGA. The DNA of the CDR3 is TGTGCCAGCAGCCCTCTCCCGGGAGGGCCCACAGATACGCAGTATTTT. Amino acids: CASSPLPGGPTDTQYF.

V gene TRBV11-2 combines with J gene TRBJ1-4; 7 nucleotides line up with TRBD1. The CDR3 spans 15 residues. CDR1 is SGHAT, CDR2 FQNNGV, per germline. V shed 5 bases and J 1 base; nucleotides not matched to a gene: 4. This chain's CDR3 is CASSPTGRTNEKLFF. The CDR3 nucleotides read TGTGCCAGCAGCCCGACAGGGAGAACTAATGAAAAACTGTTTTTT.

CDR3 region: CASSPIAERGSYNEQFF. CDR3 bases: TGTGCCAGCAGCCCCATAGCCGAGCGGGGCTCCTACAATGAGCAGTTCTTC. The chain uses TRBV27 and TRBJ2-1; TRBD2 aligns across 7 bases. Germline CDR1 reads MNHEY; CDR2 reads SMNVEV (reference sequence). V shed 6 bases, J shed 0 bases, and the junction held 11 bases outside the gene matches. The CDR3 spans 17 residues.

As concerns this clone: The same CDR3 can be traced to other DNA sequences in this sample. The rearrangement joins TRBV9 to TRBJ1-1; no clear D gene. The V gene's germline CDR1 is SGDLS and CDR2 YYNGEE. The length of the CDR3 is 13 residues. Trimming removed 2 bases from V and 1 base from J, with 6 bases in between. DNA of the CDR3: TGTGCCAGCAGCGTGAGGAGGAACACTGAAGCTTTCTTT. Its translation: CASSVRRNTEAFF. Full variable domain (remainder filled in from reference TRBV9 and TRBJ1-1): DSGVTQTPKHLITATGQRVTLRCSPRSGDLSVYWYQQSLDQGLQFLIQYYNGEERAKGNILERFSAQQFPDLHSELNLSSLELGDSALYFCASSVRRNTEAFFGQGTRLTVV.

There are a few counts of this clone. CDR3 protein: CASSLGQLDSPLHF. The CDR3 nucleotides read TGTGCCAGCAGCTTAGGACAGCTGGATTCACCCCTCCACTTT. The chain combines TRBV7-9 with TRBJ1-6; D perhaps matches TRBD1 (5 bases). CDR1 and CDR2 from the germline V gene are SEHNR and FQNEAQ (reference sequence). This CDR3 has 14 amino acids. Trimming pared 1 base from V and 8 bases from J, leaving 9 bases between.

The CDR3, as DNA: TGTGCCAGTAGTATAGTCGGGACAGGGGGCAGGGAGACCCAGTACTTC. Amino acids: CASSIVGTGGRETQYF. The V gene is TRBV19, the J gene TRBJ2-5, with 12 bases identical to TRBD1. From germline, CDR1 is LNHDA and CDR2 SQIVND (reference sequence). The length of the CDR3 is 16 residues. Losses at the gene ends were 1 base for V and 5 bases for J; bases not matched to a gene: 5.

This chain joins TRBV4-1 and TRBJ2-2; 10 bases line up with TRBD2. The CDR3 sequence is 18 residues long. Trimming cost V 1 base and J 3 bases; bases outside gene matches: 8. The germline gives CDR1 MGHRA, CDR2 YSYEKL. CDR3 residues: CASSQGRATSGYTGELFF. For the CDR3, the DNA is TGCGCCAGCAGCCAAGGCCGCGCGACTAGCGGGTACACCGGGGAGCTGTTTTTT.

This clone has just one count. The CDR3 is CATSDSRVREKLFF. The CDR3, as DNA: TGTGCCACCAGTGATTCCAGGGTTCGTGAAAAACTGTTTTTT. The chain carries TRBV24-1 and TRBJ1-4, with D perhaps TRBD1 (5 bases). CDR1 and CDR2 (germline): KGHDR, SFDVKD. The CDR3 totals 14 residues. Trimming pared 2 bases from V and 7 bases from J, leaving 10 bases between.

V usage is TRBV28 and J usage is TRBJ2-3; possibly TRBD2 for D (6 bases). The V end lost 5 bases, the J end lost 0 bases, and 9 bases lay between the germline ends. This CDR3 contains 14 residues. From germline, CDR1 is MDHEN and CDR2 SYDVKM. In nucleotides, the CDR3 is TGTGCCAGCAGTGGTAGCGGTAGCACAGATACGCAGTATTTT. Its protein is CASSGSGSTDTQYF.

The chain recombines TRBV7-9 with TRBJ2-3, with no clear D. The CDR3 is made up of 13 amino acids. Looked up from germline, CDR1 is SEHNR and CDR2 is FQNEAQ (reference sequence). The V end lost 1 base, the J end lost 3 bases, and 5 bases lay between the germline ends. CDR3 in amino acids: CASSLGATDTQYF. CDR3 bases: TGTGCCAGCAGCTTAGGGGCTACAGATACGCAGTATTTT.

This clone was observed once. This chain uses TRBV7-2 with TRBJ1-5, with a possible D match to TRBD1 (5 bases). CDR1 and CDR2 (germline): SGHTA, FQGNSA. The CDR3 extends over 13 amino acids. The V end was cut by 3 bases, the J end by 5 bases, with 8 bases between. The CDR3 DNA follows: TGTGCCAGCAGCTTGACAGAGGATCAGCCCCAGCATTTT. This gives the protein CASSLTEDQPQHF.

About this clone: The junction departs from germline at one end; a sequencing error may be responsible. The rearrangement links TRBV7-2 to TRBJ2-3; D perhaps matches TRBD2 (7 bases). From germline, CDR1 is SGHTA and CDR2 FQGNSA. The CDR3 totals 14 residues. The CDR3 spells CAGSLVRGGDTQYF. CDR3 bases: TGTGCCGGCAGCTTAGTAAGGGGGGGCGATACGCAGTATTTT.

The chain couples TRBV7-9 to TRBJ2-6; unclear D gene. Germline CDR1 and CDR2: SEHNR and FQNEAQ (reference sequence). V was shortened by 4 bases and J by 0 bases, with 10 bases between the two germline ends. The CDR3 covers 16 residues. Here the CDR3 reads CASSSSLVSGANVLTF. The DNA for the CDR3 is TGTGCCAGCAGCTCCTCGCTAGTCTCTGGGGCCAACGTCCTGACTTTC.

The chain carries TRBV11-2 and TRBJ2-1; 8 nucleotides agree with TRBD2. Germline values: CDR1 SGHAT, CDR2 FQNNGV. The trim removed 3 bases at V and 0 bases at J, leaving 4 bases unmatched. The CDR3 has 16 amino acids. The CDR3 loop is CASSLVGRGSYNEQFF. Written as DNA, the CDR3 is TGTGCCAGCAGCTTGGTCGGGAGGGGCTCCTACAATGAGCAGTTCTTC.

This clone was detected once. The chain employs TRBV11-3 and TRBJ2-1, with unresolved D. Germline V gene data show CDR1 as SGHNT and CDR2 as YENEEA. V was shortened by 3 bases and J by 0 bases, with 12 bases between the two germline ends. The CDR3 consists of 16 residues. The CDR3 DNA sequence: TGTGCCAGCAGCTTCCCAGATTGGAGCTCCTACAATGAGCAGTTCTTC. Protein sequence: CASSFPDWSSYNEQFF.

The chain couples TRBV19 to TRBJ1-2; unclear D gene. CDR3 length: 14 amino acids. V shed 4 bases and J shed 4 bases, with 13 bases lying between them. The V gene's germline CDR1 is LNHDA and CDR2 SQIVND (reference sequence). The CDR3 here is CASSSAGGGYGYTF. The CDR3 DNA follows: TGTGCCAGTAGTAGCGCAGGAGGAGGCTATGGCTACACCTTC.

The chain combines TRBV7-2 with TRBJ2-3; TRBD2 agrees at 7 bases. This CDR3 is built from 18 residues. The trim removed 3 bases at V and 6 bases at J, leaving 18 bases unmatched. Germline CDR1 and CDR2: SGHTA and FQGNSA. CDR3 sequence reads: CASSFSPPQAGRRDTQYF. The CDR3 coding sequence is TGTGCCAGCAGCTTTTCCCCTCCCCAAGCGGGGAGGCGGGATACGCAGTATTTT. Together with reference TRBV7-2 and TRBJ2-3, the CDR3 gives the full variable domain: GAGVSQSPSNKVTEKGKDVELRCDPISGHTALYWYRQSLGQGLEFLIYFQGNSAPDKSGLPSDRFSAERTGGSVSTLTIQRTQQEDSAVYLCASSFSPPQAGRRDTQYFGPGTRLTVL.

This sequence joins TRBV19 and TRBJ1-1; 7 positions agree with TRBD1. The germline V gene encodes CDR1 LNHDA and CDR2 SQIVND (reference sequence). This CDR3 has 15 amino acids. V was clipped by 4 bases and J by 0 bases; unmatched bases: 5. CDR3 residues: CASSKRGPMNTEAFF. CDR3 in DNA: TGTGCCAGTAGTAAAAGGGGGCCTATGAACACTGAAGCTTTCTTT.

This clone appeared a single time. This rearrangement joins TRBV3-1 (or the pseudogene TRBV3-2) to TRBJ1-4; D not certain. Trimming shortened V by 5 bases and J by 7 bases, and 17 bases separated the two germline ends. CDR3 length equals 15 residues. CDR1 is LGHDT and CDR2 is YNNKEL in the germline V gene (reference sequence). CDR3 nucleotides: TGTGCCAGCAGCTCCGGCGGACTGACCGGTGAAAAACTGTTTTTT. This encodes CASSSGGLTGEKLFF.

CDR3 bases: TGTGCCAGCAGGCCTCGAGCAGAGGCCTATGGCTACACCTTC. Its protein is CASRPRAEAYGYTF. The V call is TRBV27, the J call TRBJ1-2; D remains unclear. V was trimmed by 6 bases and J by 4 bases, leaving 15 bases between them. The CDR3 runs 14 residues. CDR1 and CDR2 (germline): MNHEY, SMNVEV (reference sequence).

CDR3 protein: CASSRRSGGSDKSYNEQFF. As DNA, the CDR3 is TGTGCCAGCAGTAGAAGGTCAGGGGGTAGCGACAAATCCTACAATGAGCAGTTCTTC. This chain links TRBV7-2 with TRBJ2-1, with 7 bases matching TRBD1. This CDR3 is built from 19 residues. Germline CDR1 is SGHTA and CDR2 is FQGNSA. V lost 6 bases, J lost 1 base, and 18 bases stayed unmatched.

The chain recombines TRBV7-2 with TRBJ1-5; 8 nucleotides match TRBD1. Germline CDR1 SGHTA, CDR2 FQGNSA. J was trimmed by 3 bases and V by 3 bases; bases with no gene match: 7. The CDR3 loop spans 16 amino acids. The chain's CDR3 is CASSFGQGGNNQPQHF. The DNA of the CDR3 is TGTGCCAGCAGCTTTGGACAGGGAGGGAACAATCAGCCCCAGCATTTT.

A word on this clone: Other nucleotide sequences from this sample produce the same CDR3. The CDR3 nucleotides are TGTGCCAGCTCACCGGGACAGGGCGATGGCTACACCTTC. It is translated as CASSPGQGDGYTF. This chain joins TRBV18 and TRBJ1-2, with TRBD1 matching over 9 bases. CDR3 length: 13 amino acids. Germline V gene sequence: CDR1 KGHSH, CDR2 LQKENI. V lost 3 bases, J lost 6 bases, and 2 bases stayed unmatched.

This sequence joins TRBV19 and TRBJ1-6, with a tentative D call TRBD1 (5 bases). This CDR3 contains 14 residues. Trimming cost V 5 bases and J 5 bases, with 10 bases left between them. The germline V gene has CDR1 LNHDA and CDR2 SQIVND (reference sequence). CDR3 loop: CASSPGLNNSPLHF. CDR3 in DNA: TGTGCCAGTAGTCCGGGACTGAATAATTCACCCCTCCACTTT. Drawing the rest from reference TRBV19 and TRBJ1-6, the complete variable domain is DGGITQSPKYLFRKEGQNVTLSCEQNLNHDAMYWYRQDPGQGLRLIYYSQIVNDFQKGDIAEGYSVSREKKESFPLTVTSAQKNPTAFYLCASSPGLNNSPLHFGNGTRLTVT.

On this clone itself: Distinct nucleotide sequences in the sample also encode this CDR3. CDR3 coding DNA: TGTGCCAGCAGCCAAGGGGGGGGGTTCGGCAATCAGCCCCAGCATTTT. This codes for CASSQGGGFGNQPQHF. J is TRBJ1-5 and V is TRBV3-1 (or the pseudogene TRBV3-2), with a weak D call TRBD1 (5 bases). Trimming left V 1 base short and J 2 bases short, with 12 bases between. This CDR3 contains 16 residues. CDR1 and CDR2 (germline): LGHDT, YNNKEL (reference sequence).

The V gene is TRBV7-9, the J gene TRBJ1-5, with D uncertain. Germline CDR1 reads SEHNR; CDR2 reads FQNEAQ (reference sequence). The CDR3 is 15 residues long. Trimming removed 4 bases at V and 0 bases at J, with 10 bases between. The CDR3 sequence is CASSSGSYSNQPQHF. CDR3 sequence (DNA): TGTGCCAGCAGCTCCGGGAGCTATAGCAATCAGCCCCAGCATTTT.

CDR3 residues: CASSQTGGGSPLHF. CDR3 DNA: TGTGCCAGCAGCCAGACAGGGGGCGGATCACCCCTCCACTTT. The rearrangement uses TRBV27 and TRBJ1-6; 10 bases line up with TRBD1. The junction had 6 bases not matched to a gene; V was cut back by 6 bases and J by 10 bases. Per the germline V gene, CDR1 is MNHEY and CDR2 is SMNVEV (reference sequence). This CDR3 contains 14 residues.

The chain is built from TRBV7-2 and TRBJ2-3; TRBD1 aligns across 11 bases. The CDR3 has 13 amino acids. Trimming cost V 5 bases and J 6 bases; bases outside gene matches: 1. CDR1 is SGHTA and CDR2 is FQGNSA in the germline V gene. The CDR3 spells CASSRDRGDTQYF. CDR3 DNA: TGTGCCAGCAGCCGGGACAGGGGGGATACGCAGTATTTT.

The rearrangement joins TRBV7-6 to TRBJ2-1; D gene uncertain. Germline CDR1 SGHVS, CDR2 FNYEAQ. Deletions cut 1 base from V and 0 bases from J, with 10 bases between. This CDR3 comprises 16 residues. Written as DNA, the CDR3 is TGTGCCAGCAGCTTAGGACACCCGAGCTCCTACAATGAGCAGTTCTTC. Translated: CASSLGHPSSYNEQFF.